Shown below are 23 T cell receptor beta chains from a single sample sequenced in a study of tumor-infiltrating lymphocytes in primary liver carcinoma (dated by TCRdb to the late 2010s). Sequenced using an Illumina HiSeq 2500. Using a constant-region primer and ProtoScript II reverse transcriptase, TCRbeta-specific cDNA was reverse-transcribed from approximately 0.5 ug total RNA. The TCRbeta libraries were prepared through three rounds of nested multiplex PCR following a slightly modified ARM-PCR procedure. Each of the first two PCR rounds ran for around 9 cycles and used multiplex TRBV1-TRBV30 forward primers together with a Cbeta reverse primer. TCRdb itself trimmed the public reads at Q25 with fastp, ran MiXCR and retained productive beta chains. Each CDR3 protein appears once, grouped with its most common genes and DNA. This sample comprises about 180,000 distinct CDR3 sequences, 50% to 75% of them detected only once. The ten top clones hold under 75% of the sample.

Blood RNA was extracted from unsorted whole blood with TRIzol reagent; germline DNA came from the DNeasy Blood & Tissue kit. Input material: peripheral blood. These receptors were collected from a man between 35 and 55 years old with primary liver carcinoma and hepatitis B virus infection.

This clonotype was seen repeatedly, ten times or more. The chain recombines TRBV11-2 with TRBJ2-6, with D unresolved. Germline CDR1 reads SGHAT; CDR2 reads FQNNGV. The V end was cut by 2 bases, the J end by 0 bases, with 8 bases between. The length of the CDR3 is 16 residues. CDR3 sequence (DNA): TGTGCCAGCAGCTTATTCGGCCCCTCTGGGGCCAACGTCCTGACTTTC. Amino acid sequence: CASSLFGPSGANVLTF.

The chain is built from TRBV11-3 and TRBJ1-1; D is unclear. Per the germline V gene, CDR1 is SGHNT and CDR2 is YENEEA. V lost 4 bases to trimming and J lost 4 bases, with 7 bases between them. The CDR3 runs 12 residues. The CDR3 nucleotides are TGTGCCAGCAGCTGCCTTGGCACTGAAGCTTTCTTT. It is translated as CASSCLGTEAFF.

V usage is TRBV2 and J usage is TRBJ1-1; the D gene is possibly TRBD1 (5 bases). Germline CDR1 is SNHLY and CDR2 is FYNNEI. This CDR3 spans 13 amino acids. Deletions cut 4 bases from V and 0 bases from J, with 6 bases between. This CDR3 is CASSGGLNTEAFF. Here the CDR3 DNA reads TGTGCCAGCAGTGGGGGCCTGAACACTGAAGCTTTCTTT.

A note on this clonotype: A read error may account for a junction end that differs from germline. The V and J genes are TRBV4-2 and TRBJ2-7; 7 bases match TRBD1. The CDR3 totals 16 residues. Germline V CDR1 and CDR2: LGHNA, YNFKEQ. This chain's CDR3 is CASSQVVRDSSYEQYF. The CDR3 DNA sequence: TGTGCCAGCAGCCAAGTTGTGAGGGACAGCTCCTACGAGCAGTACTTT.

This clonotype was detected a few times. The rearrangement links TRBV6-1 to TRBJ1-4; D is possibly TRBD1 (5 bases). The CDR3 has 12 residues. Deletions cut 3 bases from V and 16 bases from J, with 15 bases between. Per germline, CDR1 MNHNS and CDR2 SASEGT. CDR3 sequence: CASSERGVSGFF. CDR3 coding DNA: TGTGCCAGCAGTGAGAGGGGCGTATCAGGGTTTTTT.

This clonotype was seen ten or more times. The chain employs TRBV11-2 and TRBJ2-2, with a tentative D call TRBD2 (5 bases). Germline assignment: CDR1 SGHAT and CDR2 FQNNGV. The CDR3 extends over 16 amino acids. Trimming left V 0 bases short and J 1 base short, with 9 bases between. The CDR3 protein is CASSLDTGWNTGELFF. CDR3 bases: TGTGCCAGCAGCTTAGACACGGGATGGAACACCGGGGAGCTGTTTTTT.

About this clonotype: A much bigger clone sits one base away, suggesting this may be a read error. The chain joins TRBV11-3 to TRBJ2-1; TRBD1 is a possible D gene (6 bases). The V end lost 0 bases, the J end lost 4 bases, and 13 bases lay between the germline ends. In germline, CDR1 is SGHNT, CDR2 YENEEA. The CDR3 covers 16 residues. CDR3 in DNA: TGTGCCAGCAGCTTAGAAGGGACATGGTTATACAATGAGCAGTTCTTC. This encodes CASSLEGTWLYNEQFF.

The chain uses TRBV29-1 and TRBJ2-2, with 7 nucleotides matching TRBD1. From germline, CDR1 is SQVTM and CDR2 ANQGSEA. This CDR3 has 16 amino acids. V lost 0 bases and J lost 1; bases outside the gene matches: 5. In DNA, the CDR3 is TGCAGCGTTGAAGACATAGACAGGGAGAACACCGGGGAGCTGTTTTTT. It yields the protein CSVEDIDRENTGELFF.

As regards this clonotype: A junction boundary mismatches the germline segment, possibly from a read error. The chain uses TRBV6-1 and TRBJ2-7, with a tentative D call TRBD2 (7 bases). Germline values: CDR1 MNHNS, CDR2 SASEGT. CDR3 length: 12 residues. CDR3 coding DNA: TGTGTCAGCAGTGAGGTCCCGGGGGGCGCGGACTTC. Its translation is CVSSEVPGGADF.

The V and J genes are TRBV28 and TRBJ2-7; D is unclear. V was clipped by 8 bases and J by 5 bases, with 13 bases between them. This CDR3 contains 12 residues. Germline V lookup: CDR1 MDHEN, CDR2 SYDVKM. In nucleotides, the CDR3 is TGTGCCAGCTTCGATCGGCTTAACGAGCAGTACTTC. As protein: CASFDRLNEQYF.

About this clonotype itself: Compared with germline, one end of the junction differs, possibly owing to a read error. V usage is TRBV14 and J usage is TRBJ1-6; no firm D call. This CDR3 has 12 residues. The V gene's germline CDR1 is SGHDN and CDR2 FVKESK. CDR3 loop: CACRPGTKPLHF. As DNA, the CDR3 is TGTGCCTGCAGGCCGGGCACGAAGCCCCTCCACTTT.

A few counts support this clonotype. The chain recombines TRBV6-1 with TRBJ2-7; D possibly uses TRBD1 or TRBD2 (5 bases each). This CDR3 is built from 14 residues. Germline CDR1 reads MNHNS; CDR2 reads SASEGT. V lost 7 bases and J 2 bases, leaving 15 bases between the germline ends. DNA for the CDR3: TGTGCCAGCAACCGGGGCGAGGGAACCTACGAGCAGTACTTC. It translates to CASNRGEGTYEQYF.

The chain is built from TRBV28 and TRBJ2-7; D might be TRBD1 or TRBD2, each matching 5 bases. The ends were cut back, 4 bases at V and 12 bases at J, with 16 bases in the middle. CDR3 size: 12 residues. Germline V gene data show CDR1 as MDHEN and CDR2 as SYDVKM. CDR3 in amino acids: CASSSTGTSLYF. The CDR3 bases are TGTGCCAGCAGTTCCACCGGGACCTCTTTGTACTTC.

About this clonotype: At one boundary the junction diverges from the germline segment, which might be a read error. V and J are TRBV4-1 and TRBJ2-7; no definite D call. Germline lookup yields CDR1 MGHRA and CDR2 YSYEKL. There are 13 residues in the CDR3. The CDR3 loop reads CVSNQEEGFEQYF. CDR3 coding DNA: TGCGTCAGCAACCAAGAAGAAGGGTTCGAGCAGTACTTC.

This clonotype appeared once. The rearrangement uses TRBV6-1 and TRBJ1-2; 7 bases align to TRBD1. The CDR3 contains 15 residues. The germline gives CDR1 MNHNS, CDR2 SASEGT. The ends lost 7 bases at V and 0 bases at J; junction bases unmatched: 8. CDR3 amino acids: CASIPRGGANYGYTF. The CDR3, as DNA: TGTGCCAGCATCCCCAGGGGGGGAGCTAACTATGGCTACACCTTC.

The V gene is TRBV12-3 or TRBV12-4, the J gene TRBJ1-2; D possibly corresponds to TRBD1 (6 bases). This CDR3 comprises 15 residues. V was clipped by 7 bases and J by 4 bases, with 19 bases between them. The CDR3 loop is CASTHLMTGVYGYTF. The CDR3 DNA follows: TGTGCCAGCACCCATCTGATGACAGGAGTCTATGGCTACACCTTC.

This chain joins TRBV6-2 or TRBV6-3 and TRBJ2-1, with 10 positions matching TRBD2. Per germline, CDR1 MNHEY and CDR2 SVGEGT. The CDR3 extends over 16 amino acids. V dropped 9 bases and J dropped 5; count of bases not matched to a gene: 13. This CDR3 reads CASSPQGAGGNNEQFF. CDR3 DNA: TGTGCCAGTAGTCCCCAGGGAGCGGGAGGGAACAATGAGCAGTTCTTC.

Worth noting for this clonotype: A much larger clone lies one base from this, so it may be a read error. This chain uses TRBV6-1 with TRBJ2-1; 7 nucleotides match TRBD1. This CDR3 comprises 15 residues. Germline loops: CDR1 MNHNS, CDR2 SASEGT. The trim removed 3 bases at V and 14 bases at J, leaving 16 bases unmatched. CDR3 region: CASSEGRAGGREKFF. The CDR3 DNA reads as TGTGCCAGCAGTGAGGGCCGGGCAGGGGGACGCGAGAAGTTCTTC.

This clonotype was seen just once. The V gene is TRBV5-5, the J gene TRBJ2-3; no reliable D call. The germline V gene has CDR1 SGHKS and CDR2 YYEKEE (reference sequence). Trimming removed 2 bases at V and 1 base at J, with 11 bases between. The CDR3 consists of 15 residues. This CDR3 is CASSLRQVGTDTQYF. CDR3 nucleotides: TGTGCCAGCAGCTTAAGGCAGGTTGGCACAGATACGCAGTATTTT.

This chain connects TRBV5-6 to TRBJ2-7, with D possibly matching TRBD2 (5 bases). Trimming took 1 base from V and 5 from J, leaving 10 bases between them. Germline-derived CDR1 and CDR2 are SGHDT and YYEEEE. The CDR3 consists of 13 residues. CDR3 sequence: CASSLTGRNEQYF. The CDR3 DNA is TGTGCCAGCAGCTTGACGGGAAGAAACGAGCAGTACTTC.

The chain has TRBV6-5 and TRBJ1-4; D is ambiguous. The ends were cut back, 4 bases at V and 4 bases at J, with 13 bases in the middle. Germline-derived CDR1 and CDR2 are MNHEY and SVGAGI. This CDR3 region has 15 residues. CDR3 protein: CASSFSMNHNEKLFF. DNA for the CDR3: TGTGCCAGCAGTTTCTCGATGAATCATAATGAAAAACTGTTTTTT.

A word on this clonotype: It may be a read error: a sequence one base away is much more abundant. This chain's CDR3 is CASSLRVQGELTITGELLF. The DNA of the CDR3 is TGTGCCAGCAGCTTGAGAGTTCAGGGGGAACTGACCATCACCGGGGAGCTGCTTTTT. The chain is built from TRBV11-1 and TRBJ2-2; 7 bases agree with TRBD1. This CDR3 has 19 residues. The germline CDR1 and CDR2 sequences are SGHAT and FQDESV (reference sequence). The complete variable domain, with remaining parts taken from reference TRBV11-1 and TRBJ2-2, reads EAEVAQSPRYKITEKSQAVAFWCDPISGHATLYWYRQILGQGPELLVQFQDESVVDDSQLPKDRFSAERLKGVDSTLKIQPAELGDSAMYLCASSLRVQGELTITGELLFGEGSRLTVL.

This chain's CDR3 is CASGLASRTGELFF. The CDR3, as DNA: TGCGCCAGCGGACTAGCCAGTAGGACCGGGGAGCTGTTTTTT. V and J are TRBV10-2 and TRBJ2-2; 8 bases line up with TRBD2. Germline V CDR1 and CDR2: WSHSY, SAAADI. J was trimmed by 5 bases and V by 8 bases; bases with no gene match: 7. This CDR3 spans 14 amino acids.